This is a list of T cell receptor beta chains from one sample in a study of a mutant IDH1 vaccine in newly diagnosed glioma. Profiled with immunoSEQ multiplex PCR; TCRdb holds only in-frame clones, not every one. The sample lists about 56,000 clones; about 90% were seen once. No cognate antigen is known for these TCRs. The sample was PBMCs, taken from a glioma patient whose treatment included an IDH1 peptide vaccine. The receptors here all came from a man in his forties with glioma. Both conserved end residues are part of each CDR3. Fields, in order: J gene, clone size, D gene, V gene, CDR3 DNA, CDR3 protein. D genes are given only for firm matches. Size is omitted from some rows. Given values are once, few, many or a class for expanded clones.

J: TRBJ2-1; size: once; D: TRBD2; V: TRBV5-4; DNA: TGTGCCAGCAGTTCGGGACTAGCGGACTATTATTACAATGAGCAGTTCTTC; CDR3: CASSSGLADYYYNEQFF
J: TRBJ2-1; size: -; D: TRBD2; V: TRBV7-9; DNA: TGTGCCAGCAGCTCTGGGACTAGCGGGAGTTTCTACAATGAGCAGTTCTTC; CDR3: CASSSGTSGSFYNEQFF
J: TRBJ1-4; size: -; D: -; V: TRBV28; DNA: TGTGCCAGCACTCACGAAGAGGAAAAACTGTTTTTT; CDR3: CASTHEEEKLFF
J: TRBJ2-7; size: -; D: TRBD1; V: TRBV6-1; DNA: TGTGCCAGCACTCAGACAGGGATCTCCTACGAGCAGTACTTC; CDR3: CASTQTGISYEQYF
J: TRBJ2-3; size: -; D: TRBD2; V: TRBV19; DNA: TGTGCCAGTAGTGGGGGACGGGAGGGCACAGATACGCAGTATTTT; CDR3: CASSGGREGTDTQYF
J: TRBJ1-2; size: once; D: TRBD1; V: TRBV28; DNA: TGTGCCACCAGGGGGACCCTCTATGGCTACACCTTC; CDR3: CATRGTLYGYTF
J: TRBJ2-7; size: -; D: TRBD2; V: TRBV7-6; DNA: TGTGCCAGCAGCTTAAGTTCGACTAGCGGGAATAGTGAGCAGTACTTC; CDR3: CASSLSSTSGNSEQYF
J: TRBJ1-4; size: once; D: -; V: TRBV7-2; DNA: TGTGCCAGCAGGTCCCCGAGGGAAAAACTGTTTTTT; CDR3: CASRSPREKLFF
J: TRBJ2-1; size: few; D: TRBD2; V: TRBV7-9; DNA: TGTGCCAGCAGCTTAGCTAGCGGGAGGCCGGCTAGCCCACAGTTCTTC; CDR3: CASSLASGRPASPQFF
J: TRBJ2-7; size: few; D: -; V: TRBV5-4; DNA: TGTGCCGCTGGTGTGGGAGACTACGAGCAGTACTTC; CDR3: CAAGVGDYEQYF
J: TRBJ1-1; size: -; D: -; V: TRBV19; DNA: TGTGCCAGTACATTAAACAGGGCTCGCACTGAAGCTTTCTTT; CDR3: CASTLNRARTEAFF
J: TRBJ2-2; size: -; D: TRBD2; V: TRBV10-3; DNA: TGTGCCATCAGTGAGTTAGCGGGAGGGACGGGCCGGGAGCTGTTTTTT; CDR3: CAISELAGGTGRELFF
J: TRBJ2-3; size: -; D: -; V: TRBV7-8; DNA: TGTGCCAGCAGCTTAGGGCTATCCACGGGTACGCAGTATTTT; CDR3: CASSLGLSTGTQYF
J: TRBJ2-5; size: -; D: -; V: TRBV5-4; DNA: TGTGCCAGCAGCTTGGGACCGGGAAAGGAGGAGACCCAGTACTTC; CDR3: CASSLGPGKEETQYF
J: TRBJ1-1; size: -; D: -; V: TRBV18; DNA: TGTGCCAGCTCAGTGCGACAGACAATGAACACTGAAGCTTTCTTT; CDR3: CASSVRQTMNTEAFF
J: TRBJ1-3; size: -; D: -; V: TRBV6-6; DNA: TGTGCCAGCACCCCGAGGGGGGGATCTGGAAACACCATATATTTT; CDR3: CASTPRGGSGNTIYF
J: TRBJ1-1; size: -; D: -; V: TRBV27; DNA: TGTGCCAGCAGTCCGGAGGACAGCTGGAACACTGAAGCTTTCTTT; CDR3: CASSPEDSWNTEAFF
J: TRBJ2-7; size: once; D: -; V: TRBV19; DNA: TGTGCCAGTAGTAGGGGGAGTAGTGGGTCCGAGCAGTACTTC; CDR3: CASSRGSSGSEQYF
J: TRBJ2-1; size: -; D: -; V: TRBV7-2; DNA: TGTGCCAGCAGCTTCAACAGGATCAATGAGCAGTTCTTC; CDR3: CASSFNRINEQFF
J: TRBJ2-2; size: -; D: -; V: TRBV4-1; DNA: TGCGCCAGCAGCGAAGACCTTACCCTCAGGGGCTACACCGGGGAGCTGTTTTTT; CDR3: CASSEDLTLRGYTGELFF
J: TRBJ2-7; size: -; D: TRBD2; V: TRBV10-3; DNA: TGTGCCATCAGTGAGCCTCAGACTAGCGGTAGTTACGAGCAGTACTTC; CDR3: CAISEPQTSGSYEQYF
J: TRBJ2-7; size: -; D: -; V: TRBV11-2; DNA: TGTGCCAGCAGCTCCTCAGGGGCCCCCTACGAGCAGTACTTC; CDR3: CASSSSGAPYEQYF
J: TRBJ1-1; size: -; D: -; V: TRBV19; DNA: TGTGCCAGTAGTCCCAGGGTGGCCACTGAAGCTTTCTTT; CDR3: CASSPRVATEAFF
J: TRBJ2-1; size: -; D: -; V: TRBV6-4; DNA: TGTGCCAGCAGCCGGGAAGGGGGTACACAGGATGAGCAGTTCTTC; CDR3: CASSREGGTQDEQFF